The 10 T cell receptor beta chains reported below all come from one sample, sequenced in a study of shared clonotypes between healthy human individuals. The table came from immunoSEQ multiplex PCR; TCRdb's copy has only in-frame clones and leaves some out. This sample has approximately 1,500,000 clones; 95% to 97% occur once, and the top ten carry roughly 1.1%. Sequencing was performed on naive CD4+ T cells sorted from blood. As to subset: CD45RA+ positively selected. The receptors shown here come from a man in his thirties or forties in good health.

The chain couples TRBV5-1 to TRBJ2-3; tentatively, D is TRBD2 (6 bases). Germline assignment: CDR1 SGHRS and CDR2 YFSETQ. The CDR3 runs 17 residues. Trimming took 0 bases from V and 0 from J, leaving 14 bases between them. The CDR3 DNA reads as TGCGCCAGCAGCTTGGTTTCGGGGACTTCTAGCACAGATACGCAGTATTTT. Translated, it gives CASSLVSGTSSTDTQYF.

The chain recombines TRBV7-7 with TRBJ2-3, with 7 bases that match TRBD2. V lost 8 bases and J lost 4; bases outside the gene matches: 6. This CDR3 is 13 amino acids long. In germline, CDR1 is SSHAT, CDR2 FNYEAQ (reference sequence). The CDR3 bases are TGTGCCAGCGCAGGACTAGGCGCAGATACGCAGTATTTT. As protein: CASAGLGADTQYF.

This rearrangement joins TRBV6-5 to TRBJ2-3; 9 bases are a match to TRBD2. Germline V lookup: CDR1 MNHEY, CDR2 SVGAGI. The V and J ends lost 2 bases and 2 bases, in that order; junction bases with no gene match: 5. CDR3 length: 16 amino acids. The CDR3 DNA sequence: TGTGCCAGCAGTTACCTATCTAGCGGGGTCACAGATACGCAGTATTTT. Amino acids: CASSYLSSGVTDTQYF.

The CDR3 sequence: CASTQRQREGNEQFF. The CDR3 nucleotides are TGTGCCAGCACCCAGAGGCAGCGGGAGGGGAATGAGCAGTTCTTC. V and J are TRBV7-9 and TRBJ2-1; 10 bases line up with TRBD2. The CDR3 runs to 15 residues. Germline V gives CDR1 SEHNR, CDR2 FQNEAQ (reference sequence). After removal of 7 bases from V and 7 bases from J, the junction contained 10 bases not matched to a gene.

The V and J genes are TRBV5-6 and TRBJ1-1; 9 bases map to TRBD1. Germline CDR1 reads SGHDT; CDR2 reads YYEEEE. There are 16 residues in the CDR3. V was clipped by 5 bases and J by 5 bases; unmatched bases: 13. CDR3 loop: CASRKQGAVSTTEAFF. The CDR3 nucleotides are TGTGCCAGCAGAAAACAGGGGGCCGTTTCCACTACTGAAGCTTTCTTT.

The CDR3 here is CASSPIGQGSGNTIYF. For the CDR3, the DNA is TGTGCCAGCTCACCAATTGGACAGGGCTCTGGAAACACCATATATTTT. The chain combines TRBV18 with TRBJ1-3, with TRBD1 identical over 8 bases. This CDR3 has 16 residues. The V gene's germline CDR1 is KGHSH and CDR2 LQKENI. The J segment lost 0 bases and the V segment lost 2 bases, leaving 3 bases of the junction unmatched.

Points on this clone: Other DNA sequences in the same sample also yield this CDR3. V is TRBV5-1 and J is TRBJ2-7, with D uncertain. The CDR3 is 13 residues long. Trimming took off 0 bases at V and 2 bases at J, with 6 bases between the two ends. Germline V gives CDR1 SGHRS, CDR2 YFSETQ. CDR3 bases: TGCGCCAGCAGCTTGGGCCGTCCCTACGAGCAGTACTTC. It codes for CASSLGRPYEQYF.

The gene calls are TRBV19 and TRBJ1-1, with no clear D. The V gene lost 4 bases and the J gene lost 6 bases, with 21 bases spanning the gap. This CDR3 is built from 16 residues. Germline values: CDR1 LNHDA, CDR2 SQIVND (reference sequence). The CDR3 bases are TGTGCCAGTAGTACCGAGGCCCGGACGGCCGGCCCTGAAGCTTTCTTT. It specifies CASSTEARTAGPEAFF.

V is TRBV5-1 and J is TRBJ2-5, with a weak D call TRBD2 (6 bases). The ends were cut back, 6 bases at V and 2 bases at J, with 20 bases in the middle. Germline V gives CDR1 SGHRS, CDR2 YFSETQ. The CDR3 has 16 residues. Written as DNA, the CDR3 is TGCGCCAGCACCCGGGAGCCATTACTTGGTCAAGAGACCCAGTACTTC. Translating gives CASTREPLLGQETQYF.

The rearrangement joins TRBV15 to TRBJ2-3; no clear D gene. Germline V gives CDR1 LNHNV, CDR2 YYDKDF (reference sequence). V lost 0 bases, J lost 1 base, and 14 bases lay in between. This CDR3 has 17 residues. CDR3 loop: CATSRDRRNIGTDTQYF. CDR3 bases: TGTGCCACCAGCAGAGATCGACGGAATATAGGCACAGATACGCAGTATTTT.